This T cell receptor beta chain stems from a study of T cells in Graves' hyperthyroidism and ophthalmopathy. General study findings and limits: A median about 6 months before onset, the model predicted ophthalmopathy.

Patients were excluded for uncontrolled infection, other autoimmune disease, pregnancy or lactation. On the basis of clinical symptoms, serum thyroxine and TRAb, thyroid ultrasound and orbital computed tomography, diagnoses were made. This CDR3 has 14 residues. Germline loops: CDR1 SGHAT, CDR2 FQDESV (reference sequence). Trimming shortened V by 0 bases and J by 0 bases, and 6 bases separated the two germline ends. Amplified regions were TCR beta CDR3 sequences from RNA transcripts. TCR CDR3 regions were first amplified by RT-PCR with HTBI primers. TCRdb processed the multiplex PCR reads anew with MiXCR; each CDR3 protein has one entry. Of over 200,000 distinct CDR3 sequences listed, approximately 14% are singletons. This clonotype was found many times. The antigen is unknown.

The chain recombines TRBV11-1 with TRBJ2-7; perhaps TRBD1 as D (5 bases). The sample comprised blood. This receptor was obtained from a woman aged 35 to 49 with Graves' hyperthyroidism that later progressed to Graves' ophthalmopathy. CDR3 DNA sequence: TGTGCCAGCAGCTTAGCCAGGGACTCCTACGAGCAGTACTTC. Translated, it gives CASSLARDSYEQYF.